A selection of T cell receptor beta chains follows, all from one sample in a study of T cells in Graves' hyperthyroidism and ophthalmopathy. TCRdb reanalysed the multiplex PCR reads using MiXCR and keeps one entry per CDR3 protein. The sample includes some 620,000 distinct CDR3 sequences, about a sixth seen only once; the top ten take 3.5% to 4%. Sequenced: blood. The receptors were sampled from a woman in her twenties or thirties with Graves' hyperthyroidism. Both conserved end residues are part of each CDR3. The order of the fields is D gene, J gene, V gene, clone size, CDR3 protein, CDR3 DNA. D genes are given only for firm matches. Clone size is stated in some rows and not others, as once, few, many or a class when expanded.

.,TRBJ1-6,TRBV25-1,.,CASSEHLGTLANSPLHF,TGTGCCAGCAGTGAACATTTAGGGACCTTGGCCAATTCACCCCTCCACTTT
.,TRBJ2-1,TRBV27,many,CASSPLQTVHEQFF,TGTGCCAGCAGTCCACTTCAAACCGTCCATGAGCAGTTCTTC
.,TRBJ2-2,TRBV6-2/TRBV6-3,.,CASSYSLRDYTGELFF,TGTGCCAGCAGTTACTCGCTGCGGGACTACACCGGGGAGCTGTTTTTT
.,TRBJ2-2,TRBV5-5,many,CASSQYTGELFF,TGTGCCAGCAGCCAGTACACCGGGGAGCTGTTTTTT
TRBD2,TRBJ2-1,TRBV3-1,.,CASSQVGSGNEQFF,TGTGCCAGCAGCCAAGTCGGTAGCGGGAATGAGCAGTTCTTC
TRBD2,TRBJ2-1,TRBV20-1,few,CSASPSGAYNEQFF,TGCAGTGCTAGTCCTAGCGGAGCCTACAATGAGCAGTTCTTC
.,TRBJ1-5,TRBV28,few,CASGLGGPVGYQPQHF,TGTGCCAGCGGTTTAGGGGGGCCGGTGGGATATCAGCCCCAGCATTTT
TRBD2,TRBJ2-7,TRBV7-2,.,CASSTVAGASEQYF,TGTGCCAGCAGCACCGTAGCGGGAGCGAGCGAGCAGTACTTC
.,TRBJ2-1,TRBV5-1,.,CASSLGEEGISEQFF,TGCGCCAGCAGCTTGGGGGAGGAGGGCATAAGTGAGCAGTTCTTC
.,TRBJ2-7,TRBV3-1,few,CASSQVAGFSYEQYF,TGTGCCAGCAGCCAAGTCGCGGGATTCTCCTACGAGCAGTACTTC
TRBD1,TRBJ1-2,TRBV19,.,CASSRKTGQDYGYTF,TGTGCCAGTAGCCGTAAGACAGGGCAAGACTATGGCTACACCTTC
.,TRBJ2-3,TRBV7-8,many,CASIRGDVTQWDTQYF,TGTGCCAGCATCCGAGGGGACGTCACCCAGTGGGATACGCAGTATTTT
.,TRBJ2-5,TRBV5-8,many,CASSFEAVYQETQYF,TGTGCCAGCAGCTTTGAGGCCGTGTACCAAGAGACCCAGTACTTC
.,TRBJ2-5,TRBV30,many,CAWSSGLETQYF,TGTGCCTGGAGTTCCGGGTTGGAGACCCAGTACTTC
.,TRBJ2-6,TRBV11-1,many,CASSPAARSGANVLTF,TGTGCCAGCAGCCCAGCGGCACGCTCTGGGGCCAACGTCCTGACTTTC
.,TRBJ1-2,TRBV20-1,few,CSARDGGNYGYTF,TGCAGTGCTAGAGATGGGGGGAACTATGGCTACACCTTC
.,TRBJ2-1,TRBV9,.,CASSVAPGTGNEQFF,TGTGCCAGCAGCGTAGCTCCGGGTACAGGCAATGAGCAGTTCTTC
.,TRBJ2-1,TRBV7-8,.,CASSLVPLESYNEQFF,TGTGCCAGCAGCTTAGTTCCACTAGAGTCCTACAATGAGCAGTTCTTC
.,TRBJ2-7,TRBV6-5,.,CASSYAGLAYEQYF,TGTGCCAGCAGTTACGCAGGGCTCGCCTACGAGCAGTACTTC
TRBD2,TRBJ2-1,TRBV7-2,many,CASSSWGGGPYNEQFF,TGTGCCAGCAGCTCCTGGGGGGGAGGCCCCTACAATGAGCAGTTCTTC
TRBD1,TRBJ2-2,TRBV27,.,CASSYQGAGTGELFF,TGTGCCAGCAGTTATCAGGGGGCCGGTACCGGGGAGCTGTTTTTT
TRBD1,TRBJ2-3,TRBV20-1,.,CSAIPGQGIDTQYF,TGCAGTGCCATACCGGGACAGGGGATAGATACGCAGTATTTT
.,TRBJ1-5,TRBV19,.,CASSTQELVNQPQHF,TGTGCCAGTAGTACACAGGAGTTGGTCAATCAGCCCCAGCATTTT
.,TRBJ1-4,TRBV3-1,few,CASSPWGNEKLFF,TGTGCCAGCAGCCCCTGGGGTAATGAAAAACTGTTTTTT
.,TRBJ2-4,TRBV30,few,CAWSVNLAKNIQYF,TGTGCCTGGAGTGTAAATTTAGCCAAAAACATTCAGTACTTC
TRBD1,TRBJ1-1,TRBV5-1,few,CASSLTDRVPEAFF,TGCGCCAGCAGCCTTACGGACAGGGTCCCTGAAGCTTTCTTT
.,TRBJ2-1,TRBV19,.,CASTPPGQPNNEQFF,TGTGCCAGTACCCCCCCCGGACAGCCCAACAATGAGCAGTTCTTC
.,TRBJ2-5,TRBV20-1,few,CSARRARVQETQYF,TGCAGTGCTAGAAGGGCTCGAGTTCAAGAGACCCAGTACTTC
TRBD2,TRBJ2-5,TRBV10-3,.,CAISSTSSKETQYF,TGTGCCATCAGTTCGACTAGCTCTAAAGAGACCCAGTACTTC
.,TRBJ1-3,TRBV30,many,CAWHPGTNTIYF,TGTGCCTGGCACCCTGGGACAAACACCATATATTTT
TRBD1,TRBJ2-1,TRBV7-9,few,CASSPPGTGINEQFF,TGTGCCAGCAGTCCCCCCGGGACAGGGATCAATGAGCAGTTCTTC
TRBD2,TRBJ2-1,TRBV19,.,CASSIVLLGLAGWYNEQFF,TGTGCCAGTAGTATAGTCCTGTTGGGACTAGCGGGATGGTACAATGAGCAGTTCTTC
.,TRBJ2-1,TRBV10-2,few,CASSGFRLVSYNEQFF,TGCGCCAGCAGTGGATTCCGGTTAGTCTCCTACAATGAGCAGTTCTTC
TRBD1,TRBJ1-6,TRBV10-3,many,CAISSGQASSYNSPLHF,TGTGCCATCAGTTCCGGACAGGCGAGCTCCTATAATTCACCCCTCCACTTT
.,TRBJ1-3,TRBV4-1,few,CASSQEPDRRNTIYF,TGCGCCAGCAGCCAAGAACCGGACAGACGGAACACCATATATTTT
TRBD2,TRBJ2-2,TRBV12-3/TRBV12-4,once,CATHSGMDTGELF,TGTGCCACCCATAGCGGGATGGATACCGGGGAGCTGTTT
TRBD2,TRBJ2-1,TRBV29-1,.,CSVEDPTSGIYNEQFF,TGCAGCGTTGAAGATCCGACTAGCGGGATATACAATGAGCAGTTCTTC
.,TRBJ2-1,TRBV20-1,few,CSATGANHLNEQFF,TGCAGTGCTACCGGGGCGAACCACCTCAATGAGCAGTTCTTC
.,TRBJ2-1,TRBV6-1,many,CASSEFKGRDEQFF,TGTGCCAGCAGTGAATTTAAGGGTAGGGATGAGCAGTTCTTC
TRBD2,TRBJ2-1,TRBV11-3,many,CASSTGGTRNEQFF,TGTGCCAGCAGCACCGGGGGGACCCGTAATGAGCAGTTCTTC
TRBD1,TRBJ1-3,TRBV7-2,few,CASSLGQGSRNTIYF,TGTGCCAGCAGCTTGGGACAGGGGAGCAGAAACACCATATATTTT
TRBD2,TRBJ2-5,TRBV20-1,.,CSAASGGGGTQYF,TGCAGTGCTGCTAGCGGGGGTGGGGGGACCCAGTACTTC
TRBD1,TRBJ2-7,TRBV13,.,CASSLGLTGARYEQYF,TGTGCCAGCAGCTTAGGCCTAACAGGGGCCCGCTACGAGCAGTACTTC